This entry features one TCR beta chain sequence. Its binding antigen is unknown. Within one base of it there is no much larger clone, and no base qualities were kept. The data are from a study of blood T cell repertoires in COVID-19 (dated by TCRdb to 2020 to 2022). Describing the broader study: The collaborator samples originated in the United States, Italy and Spain and spanned the acute and convalescent phases of COVID-19. The prospective study material was composed of cDNA or gDNA derived from T cells, B-cell-depleted T cells, or PBMCs. The dataset comprised deeply sampled blood TCRbeta repertoires from subjects exposed to, actively infected with, or recovered from COVID-19. A freely available public database, intended as a resource for researchers studying the immune response to SARS-CoV-2, is where the repertoires were released. Samples came from the ongoing ImmuneRACE study (first 160 participants) plus 1,254 subjects from 6 global collaborators. A de-identified subject ID, COVID-19 status, age in years and sex were almost always included in the sample metadata. Where available, HLA class I and class II types were taken from metadata supplied by the sample provider and were not determined by assay-based typing.

TCRbeta CDR3 regions were amplified from genomic DNA using the immunoSEQ Assay, a bias-controlled multiplex PCR. For the original study's pipeline: Within the assay, amplification of reference gene primers was used to estimate how many nucleated cells each sample contained. To quantify the absolute abundance of each unique TCRbeta CDR3 rearrangement, sequence reads were collapsed and filtered. For each sample, productive Simpson clonality was calculated as the square root of Simpson's diversity index over productive rearrangements. TCRdb stores this immuneACCESS table with in-frame sequences only. Part of the clones is absent; in the studies checked, under half of the shortfall reflects unresolved V genes, and no reason is known for the rest. V and J calls and clone size are copied from that table; D and trimming were computed from the DNA. This sample holds tens of thousands of clones; roughly four fifths were observed only once. Less than 8% of the sample is held by the ten biggest clonotypes.

In Seattle, one collaborating source enrolled patients while the infection was active and tracked those patients longitudinally over the course of disease. Whole blood was collected in K2EDTA tubes by collaborating institutions according to the institutions' own protocols. Collaborator samples were shipped for TCRbeta analysis as frozen whole blood, isolated PBMCs, or DNA extracted from either sample type. Taken from the germline V gene (reference sequence), the CDR1 and CDR2 loops are MNHEY and SMNVEV. There are 17 amino acids in the CDR3, from cysteine to phenylalanine inclusive. Of all the DNA, just the CDR3 is kept, 51 bases in frame from base 1. Trimmed from V: 4 bases; trimmed from J: 2 bases; junction bases lacking a gene match: 5. Overall study outcomes, separate from this receptor: Clinical and demographic metadata were provided uncurated, with the amount varying by source and participant.

The rearrangement joined TRBV27 to TRBJ2-7, with 16 middle bases fitting TRBD2. The receptor was isolated from a man aged 30-40 years with COVID-19, enrolled during active disease. Sequenced material: peripheral blood. The DNA is TGTGCCAGCAGTTCCGGGACTAGCGGGAGGGCCGCCTACGAGCAGTACTTC. This gives the protein CASSSGTSGRAAYEQYF.